Listed below are T cell receptor beta chains from one sample, sequenced in a study of regulatory T cells in long-lasting Graves disease. MiXCR, run by TCRdb on the multiplex PCR reads, gives a single entry per CDR3 protein. The repertoire holds more than 650,000 distinct CDR3 sequences, about 30% seen once, with about 42% in the top ten. Sequencing was performed on peripheral blood mononuclear cells (PBMCs), taken when the disease was refractory, from a patient treated with antithyroid drugs. These receptors originate from a female donor with Graves disease. The CDR3 runs from the conserved cysteine through the conserved F or W. A D gene is named only where the DNA matches it firmly. Some rows mark clone size as missing; the rest say once, few, many or name a class of expanded clone.

clone_size: .; j_call: TRBJ1-4; v_call: TRBV6-2/TRBV6-3; d_call: .; cdr3_nt: TGTGCCAGCAGTGAAGCGGTGACAGAAAAACTGTTTTTT; cdr3_aa: CASSEAVTEKLFF
clone_size: .; j_call: TRBJ1-2; v_call: TRBV12-3/TRBV12-4; d_call: .; cdr3_nt: TGTGCCAGCAGTTTTCAGGGGTTCGGTGGCTACACCTTC; cdr3_aa: CASSFQGFGGYTF
clone_size: many; j_call: TRBJ2-5; v_call: TRBV12-3/TRBV12-4; d_call: .; cdr3_nt: TGTGCCAGCAGTATTCCGGGACAAGGGGAGACCCAGTACTTC; cdr3_aa: CASSIPGQGETQYF
clone_size: .; j_call: TRBJ1-2; v_call: TRBV19; d_call: TRBD1; cdr3_nt: TGTGCCAGTAGTGTCGGGACAGGGGCTACCTATGGCTACACCTTC; cdr3_aa: CASSVGTGATYGYTF
clone_size: once; j_call: TRBJ2-5; v_call: TRBV30; d_call: .; cdr3_nt: TGTGCCTGGAGTGTAACTAGCAGAGCCCCACAAGAGACCCAGTACTTC; cdr3_aa: CAWSVTSRAPQETQYF
clone_size: .; j_call: TRBJ2-5; v_call: TRBV18; d_call: TRBD1; cdr3_nt: TGTGCCAGCTCACCACGGACAGGGGTGGAGACCCAGTACTTC; cdr3_aa: CASSPRTGVETQYF
clone_size: .; j_call: TRBJ1-2; v_call: TRBV30; d_call: .; cdr3_nt: TGTGCCTGGAGGCCAGGGGAATATGGCTACACCTTC; cdr3_aa: CAWRPGEYGYTF
clone_size: .; j_call: TRBJ2-6; v_call: TRBV27; d_call: .; cdr3_nt: TGTGCCAGCAGTTTACTGGCAGGCTCCTCTGGGGCCAACGTCCTGACTTTC; cdr3_aa: CASSLLAGSSGANVLTF
clone_size: few; j_call: TRBJ2-7; v_call: TRBV10-3; d_call: .; cdr3_nt: TGTGCCATCAGTGAGTCAGACACATACGAGCAGTACTTC; cdr3_aa: CAISESDTYEQYF
clone_size: .; j_call: TRBJ1-4; v_call: TRBV4-1; d_call: .; cdr3_nt: TGCGCCAGCAGCCAACCCGGACGGACCAATGAAAAACTGTTTTTT; cdr3_aa: CASSQPGRTNEKLFF
clone_size: .; j_call: TRBJ1-2; v_call: TRBV18; d_call: TRBD1; cdr3_nt: TGTGCCAGCTCACCCCAGGGGGTTAAGAGCTACACCTTC; cdr3_aa: CASSPQGVKSYTF
clone_size: .; j_call: TRBJ1-2; v_call: TRBV29-1; d_call: .; cdr3_nt: TGCAGCGTCCACATGATGAAGGCGGGCTACACCTTC; cdr3_aa: CSVHMMKAGYTF
clone_size: .; j_call: TRBJ2-5; v_call: TRBV11-2; d_call: TRBD2; cdr3_nt: TGTGCCAGCAGCTCCCCCCCGCGCAGGACTAGCGGAAAAGAGACCCAGTACTTC; cdr3_aa: CASSSPPRRTSGKETQYF
clone_size: few; j_call: TRBJ1-2; v_call: TRBV30; d_call: .; cdr3_nt: TGTGCCTGGACCCAAGGCCCAACTGGGGGCTACACCTTC; cdr3_aa: CAWTQGPTGGYTF
clone_size: few; j_call: TRBJ1-4; v_call: TRBV7-9; d_call: .; cdr3_nt: TGTGCCAGCAGCTCACAAGAAGGGGCAAGGAAACTGTTTTTT; cdr3_aa: CASSSQEGARKLFF
clone_size: once; j_call: TRBJ1-2; v_call: TRBV15; d_call: TRBD1; cdr3_nt: TGTGCCACCAGCAGCGCTACAGGGGCCGGCTACACCTTC; cdr3_aa: CATSSATGAGYTF
clone_size: .; j_call: TRBJ2-5; v_call: TRBV29-1; d_call: .; cdr3_nt: TGCAGCGTTGCAGAAGGGGCAGAGACCCAGTACTTC; cdr3_aa: CSVAEGAETQYF
clone_size: .; j_call: TRBJ1-5; v_call: TRBV10-3; d_call: TRBD1; cdr3_nt: TGTGCCATCAGTGAGCCCACAGGGGCCAGCAATCAGCCCCAGCATTTT; cdr3_aa: CAISEPTGASNQPQHF
clone_size: few; j_call: TRBJ1-1; v_call: TRBV7-9; d_call: TRBD1; cdr3_nt: TGTGCCAGCAGCTCAGCAAACAGGGGGCATGAAGCTTTCTTT; cdr3_aa: CASSSANRGHEAFF
clone_size: .; j_call: TRBJ1-2; v_call: TRBV20-1; d_call: .; cdr3_nt: TGCAGTGCTAGAGATAGCGGAAGCCGAATATTAGCTAACTATGGCTACACCTTC; cdr3_aa: CSARDSGSRILANYGYTF
clone_size: .; j_call: TRBJ1-5; v_call: TRBV12-3/TRBV12-4; d_call: .; cdr3_nt: TGTGCCAGCACCTCGGGTAGTCAGCCCCAGCATTTT; cdr3_aa: CASTSGSQPQHF
clone_size: .; j_call: TRBJ1-2; v_call: TRBV7-9; d_call: .; cdr3_nt: TGTGCCAGCAGCTCCGAATACGGGCAGGGTGGAAGCTATGGCTACACCTTC; cdr3_aa: CASSSEYGQGGSYGYTF
clone_size: many; j_call: TRBJ1-5; v_call: TRBV12-3/TRBV12-4; d_call: .; cdr3_nt: TGTGCCAGCAGTTCCTCCCCCACAGCTAGCAATCAGCCCCAGCATTTT; cdr3_aa: CASSSSPTASNQPQHF
clone_size: .; j_call: TRBJ1-2; v_call: TRBV19; d_call: TRBD1; cdr3_nt: TGTGCCAGTACAGACAGGGTTGGCTACACCTTC; cdr3_aa: CASTDRVGYTF
clone_size: few; j_call: TRBJ1-1; v_call: TRBV13; d_call: .; cdr3_nt: TGTGCCAGCATTTTAAAGGGGATAGGAACTGAAGCTTTCTTT; cdr3_aa: CASILKGIGTEAFF
clone_size: many; j_call: TRBJ1-1; v_call: TRBV12-3/TRBV12-4; d_call: TRBD1; cdr3_nt: TGTGCCAGCAGCACCGGGACAGGGGGCTCTGAAGCTTTCTTT; cdr3_aa: CASSTGTGGSEAFF
clone_size: few; j_call: TRBJ1-1; v_call: TRBV15; d_call: TRBD1; cdr3_nt: TGTGCCACCAGCAGACGTCAGGGGGATATCACTGAAGCTTTCTTT; cdr3_aa: CATSRRQGDITEAFF
clone_size: many; j_call: TRBJ2-7; v_call: TRBV20-1; d_call: .; cdr3_nt: TGCAGTGCTAGATCCGCCGGGTATAGGTACGAGCAGTACTTC; cdr3_aa: CSARSAGYRYEQYF
clone_size: many; j_call: TRBJ1-6; v_call: TRBV11-2; d_call: .; cdr3_nt: TGTGCCAGCAGCTTTTCGGGCTCCTATAATTCACCCCTCCACTTT; cdr3_aa: CASSFSGSYNSPLHF
clone_size: .; j_call: TRBJ2-7; v_call: TRBV5-1; d_call: .; cdr3_nt: TGCGCCAGCAGCTTGGTGGCGGACAGATCCTACGAGCAGTACTTC; cdr3_aa: CASSLVADRSYEQYF
clone_size: many; j_call: TRBJ1-4; v_call: TRBV12-3/TRBV12-4; d_call: TRBD1; cdr3_nt: TGTGCCAGCAGTTTAGCGCCCGGGACAGCAAATCGGTTTTTT; cdr3_aa: CASSLAPGTANRFF
clone_size: .; j_call: TRBJ2-7; v_call: TRBV30; d_call: .; cdr3_nt: TGTGCCTGGAGTGTCCAGGGGCTTTTGTCCAACGAGCAGTACTTC; cdr3_aa: CAWSVQGLLSNEQYF
clone_size: few; j_call: TRBJ2-7; v_call: TRBV9; d_call: TRBD1; cdr3_nt: TGTGCCAGCAGCGTAGGCGGACAGGGGGCCAACGAGCAGTACTTC; cdr3_aa: CASSVGGQGANEQYF
clone_size: .; j_call: TRBJ2-5; v_call: TRBV6-2/TRBV6-3; d_call: .; cdr3_nt: TGTGCCAGCAGTTACCAACAGGGGCGGGGAGAGACCCAGTACTTC; cdr3_aa: CASSYQQGRGETQYF
clone_size: .; j_call: TRBJ1-3; v_call: TRBV20-1; d_call: .; cdr3_nt: TGCAGTGCCGCAATAGACGGTAGCTCTGGAAACACCATATATTTT; cdr3_aa: CSAAIDGSSGNTIYF
clone_size: .; j_call: TRBJ1-6; v_call: TRBV27; d_call: TRBD1; cdr3_nt: TGTGCCAGCAGTTTACAGGGGGCTCAATCACCCCTCCACTTT; cdr3_aa: CASSLQGAQSPLHF
clone_size: .; j_call: TRBJ2-7; v_call: TRBV28; d_call: TRBD2; cdr3_nt: TGTGCCAGCACCTCCCCTGCTGCTAGCGGGACCACCAGCTCCTACGAGCAGTACTTC; cdr3_aa: CASTSPAASGTTSSYEQYF
clone_size: few; j_call: TRBJ1-1; v_call: TRBV6-2/TRBV6-3; d_call: .; cdr3_nt: TGTGCCAGCAGTGTTGACAGCTCGGTGACTGAAGCTTTCTTT; cdr3_aa: CASSVDSSVTEAFF
clone_size: .; j_call: TRBJ1-3; v_call: TRBV19; d_call: .; cdr3_nt: TGTGCCAGTATCGCGTGGGAGACAGGAACTAACACCATATATTTT; cdr3_aa: CASIAWETGTNTIYF
clone_size: .; j_call: TRBJ1-4; v_call: TRBV20-1; d_call: .; cdr3_nt: TGCAGTGCTAGAGGGGGGGCGTCGTATGAAAAACTGTTTTTT; cdr3_aa: CSARGGASYEKLFF
clone_size: once; j_call: TRBJ2-7; v_call: TRBV6-2/TRBV6-3; d_call: .; cdr3_nt: TGTGCCAGCAGCTCGGCGGCTGATACCTACGAGCAGTACTTC; cdr3_aa: CASSSAADTYEQYF
clone_size: .; j_call: TRBJ1-1; v_call: TRBV5-1; d_call: TRBD1; cdr3_nt: TGCGCCAGCAGCTACCGACAGGGTAGGAACACTGAAGCTTTCTTT; cdr3_aa: CASSYRQGRNTEAFF
clone_size: .; j_call: TRBJ2-7; v_call: TRBV6-1; d_call: .; cdr3_nt: TGTGCCAGCAGGAGGACTGATTCGGGGGAGCAGTACTTC; cdr3_aa: CASRRTDSGEQYF
clone_size: .; j_call: TRBJ2-2; v_call: TRBV7-3; d_call: .; cdr3_nt: TGTGCCAGCAGCTTAATGAACGGGGAGCTGTTTTTT; cdr3_aa: CASSLMNGELFF
clone_size: once; j_call: TRBJ2-7; v_call: TRBV20-1; d_call: TRBD1; cdr3_nt: TGCAGTGCTAGAAACAGGGGGCTCGACGAGCAGTACTTC; cdr3_aa: CSARNRGLDEQYF
clone_size: few; j_call: TRBJ2-5; v_call: TRBV12-3/TRBV12-4; d_call: .; cdr3_nt: TGTGCCAGCAGTTCGCGTCCAGGGGCCGGAGCCCAGTACTTC; cdr3_aa: CASSSRPGAGAQYF
clone_size: .; j_call: TRBJ1-5; v_call: TRBV6-1; d_call: .; cdr3_nt: TGTGCCAGCCACCCGAACAGGGCGTCAGCCCAGCATTTT; cdr3_aa: CASHPNRASAQHF
clone_size: few; j_call: TRBJ2-2; v_call: TRBV5-1; d_call: TRBD2; cdr3_nt: TGCGCCAGCAGCCGAGGTGCAGGGAGCGGGAGTCCCCTCACCGGGGAGCTGTTTTTT; cdr3_aa: CASSRGAGSGSPLTGELFF
clone_size: many; j_call: TRBJ1-6; v_call: TRBV2; d_call: TRBD1; cdr3_nt: TGTGCCAGCAGTGATATACAGGGGAAAGATTCACCCCTCCACTTT; cdr3_aa: CASSDIQGKDSPLHF
clone_size: few; j_call: TRBJ2-7; v_call: TRBV30; d_call: TRBD1; cdr3_nt: TGTGCCTGGAGTGTTGATAGACAGGGGCGGTACGAGCAGTACTTC; cdr3_aa: CAWSVDRQGRYEQYF
clone_size: .; j_call: TRBJ2-5; v_call: TRBV29-1; d_call: TRBD1; cdr3_nt: TGCAGCGGGGGACAGGGCAACGGAGAGACCCAGTACTTC; cdr3_aa: CSGGQGNGETQYF
clone_size: .; j_call: TRBJ2-2; v_call: TRBV9; d_call: .; cdr3_nt: TGTGCCAGCAGCGTAGCCCCCGGGGAGCTGTTTTTT; cdr3_aa: CASSVAPGELFF
clone_size: .; j_call: TRBJ2-3; v_call: TRBV29-1; d_call: TRBD2; cdr3_nt: TGCAGCGTTGATTCCACTTATCCGGGACTAGCGGGAGGAACAGATACGCAGTATTTT; cdr3_aa: CSVDSTYPGLAGGTDTQYF
clone_size: many; j_call: TRBJ2-7; v_call: TRBV6-1; d_call: .; cdr3_nt: TGTGCCAGCATGGGGGCCGAAGGGGGGACCTACGAGCAGTACTTC; cdr3_aa: CASMGAEGGTYEQYF
clone_size: few; j_call: TRBJ1-2; v_call: TRBV7-9; d_call: TRBD1; cdr3_nt: TGTGCCAGCAGCTTAAGCGGTGTACAGGGCAGGGGGAATGGCTACACCTTC; cdr3_aa: CASSLSGVQGRGNGYTF
clone_size: many; j_call: TRBJ1-6; v_call: TRBV12-3/TRBV12-4; d_call: .; cdr3_nt: TGTGCCAGCAGTTTACGGCCACCCGAGAATTCACCCCTCCACTTT; cdr3_aa: CASSLRPPENSPLHF